Shown below are 32 T cell receptor beta chains from a single sample sequenced in a study of CD8+CD57+ T cells in acquired aplastic anemia. TCR beta VDJ combinations and CDR3 sequences were profiled from genomic DNA. MiXCR, applied by TCRdb to the reads, yields one record per CDR3 protein. The sample gives under 350,000 distinct CDR3 sequences, approximately 57% of which show up once; roughly 1.2% is in the top ten. In patients chosen for sequencing, flow cytometry had shown CD8+CD57+ cell expansion. The specimen was sorted CD4+, CD8+, or CD8+CD57+ T cells (not recorded which) from PBMCs. These receptors all come from a human donor with aplastic anemia.

This clonotype was seen more than once but under ten times. The rearrangement uses TRBV10-1 and TRBJ2-7; 7 bases agree with TRBD2. V shed 3 bases, J shed 3 bases, and the junction held 8 bases outside the gene matches. This CDR3 region has 15 residues. CDR1 is WNHNN, CDR2 SYGVQD, per germline (reference sequence). The CDR3 DNA is TGCGCCAGCAGTGACGTGCCTAGCGGTCGCTACGAGCAGTACTTC. Encoded protein: CASSDVPSGRYEQYF.

As for this clonotype: With a much larger clone just one base away, this may be a read error. The chain recombines TRBV10-3 with TRBJ2-1, with TRBD2 as a possible D gene (6 bases). The germline CDR1 and CDR2 sequences are ENHRY and SYGVKD. This CDR3 region has 20 residues. The CDR3 DNA reads as TGTGCCAGCAGTTACTCGTTTGGCGGGACCCCAACGACAACCTACAGTGAGCAGTTCTTC. Its protein is CASSYSFGGTPTTTYSEQFF.

The rearrangement uses TRBV10-3 and TRBJ2-3; 7 nucleotides align to TRBD1. This CDR3 has 13 residues. The junction had 6 bases not matched to a gene; V was cut back by 10 bases and J by 2 bases. Germline CDR1 reads ENHRY; CDR2 reads SYGVKD. The CDR3 region is CATAQGFTDTQYF. The CDR3 DNA reads TGTGCCACGGCACAGGGGTTCACAGATACGCAGTATTTT.

This clonotype was counted once. The J gene is TRBJ2-1, the V gene TRBV2; 7 nucleotides agree with TRBD2. This CDR3 comprises 15 residues. The ends lost 4 bases at V and 1 base at J; junction bases unmatched: 4. Germline V gives CDR1 SNHLY, CDR2 FYNNEI. The CDR3 loop is CASSGSSGSYNEQFF. CDR3 coding DNA: TGTGCCAGCAGTGGCTCTAGCGGATCCTACAATGAGCAGTTCTTC.

This clonotype was observed many times. This rearrangement joins TRBV12-3 or TRBV12-4 to TRBJ2-1; D is unresolved. This CDR3 spans 12 amino acids. V shed 2 bases and J shed 9 bases, with 8 bases lying between them. The CDR3 loop reads CASSLLSREQFF. The DNA of the CDR3 is TGTGCCAGCAGTTTACTTAGCCGTGAGCAGTTCTTC.

In this sample, this clonotype turned up once. The chain recombines TRBV20-1 with TRBJ2-7; TRBD2 might be the D (5 bases). This CDR3 spans 12 amino acids. The V gene's germline CDR1 is DFQATT and CDR2 SNEGSKA (reference sequence). V was cut by 6 bases and J by 7 bases, with 16 bases left in between. CDR3 protein: CSAPLGLGEQYF. CDR3 DNA: TGCAGTGCCCCGCTAGGACTGGGGGAGCAGTACTTC.

This clonotype was counted between two and nine times. This chain links TRBV29-1 with TRBJ1-1, with 7 positions matching TRBD1. The V segment lost 7 bases and the J segment 0 bases; nucleotides outside the gene matches: 2. The CDR3 loop spans 12 amino acids. Germline V gives CDR1 SQVTM, CDR2 ANQGSEA. For the CDR3, the DNA is TGCAGCGCGGGACAGATGAACACTGAAGCTTTCTTT. Residues: CSAGQMNTEAFF. Supplemented by reference TRBV29-1 and TRBJ1-1, the full variable domain reads SAVISQKPSRDICQRGTSLTIQCQVDSQVTMMFWYRQQPGQSLTLIATANQGSEATYESGFVIDKFPISRPNLTFSTLTVSNMSPEDSSIYLCSAGQMNTEAFFGQGTRLTVV.

The chain uses TRBV7-3 and TRBJ2-1, with no clear D. Between the trimmed V and J ends, which lost 5 bases and 9 bases, there was a span of 17 bases. CDR1 is SGHTA, CDR2 FQGTGA, per germline. This CDR3 has 14 amino acids. CDR3 in DNA: TGTGCCAGCAGCGTAGGGCTGATTGGCGGTGAGCAGTTCTTC. Protein sequence: CASSVGLIGGEQFF.

This sequence joins TRBV7-3 and TRBJ1-4; TRBD1 matches at 8 bases. After removal of 2 bases from V and 7 bases from J, the junction contained 3 bases not matched to a gene. In germline, CDR1 is SGHTA, CDR2 FQGTGA. This CDR3 contains 14 residues. The CDR3 protein is CASSLQGAFEKLFF. CDR3 nucleotides: TGTGCCAGCAGCTTACAGGGGGCTTTTGAAAAACTGTTTTTT.

The chain combines TRBV7-6 with TRBJ2-3; possible D gene TRBD1, 5 bases. This CDR3 is built from 15 residues. Trimming left V 5 bases short and J 0 bases short, with 12 bases between. Germline CDR1 SGHVS, CDR2 FNYEAQ. As DNA, the CDR3 is TGTGCCAGCAGCCGTTGGGGCCAAAGCACAGATACGCAGTATTTT. Translated: CASSRWGQSTDTQYF. Complete variable domain (other parts from reference TRBV7-6 and TRBJ2-3): GAGVSQSPRYKVTKRGQDVALRCDPISGHVSLYWYRQALGQGPEFLTYFNYEAQQDKSGLPNDRFSAERPEGSISTLTIQRTEQRDSAMYRCASSRWGQSTDTQYFGPGTRLTVL.

This clonotype is a singleton in its sample. V and J are TRBV7-3 and TRBJ1-5; D not certain. CDR1 SGHTA and CDR2 FQGTGA come from the germline V gene. Trimming pared 3 bases from V and 3 bases from J, leaving 9 bases between. This CDR3 region has 14 residues. The CDR3 reads CASSLGGDNQPQHF. The CDR3 DNA reads as TGTGCCAGCAGCTTGGGCGGGGACAATCAGCCCCAGCATTTT.

The chain carries TRBV9 and TRBJ1-2; D is perhaps TRBD1 (5 bases). CDR1 and CDR2 from the germline V gene are SGDLS and YYNGEE. The CDR3 sequence is 14 residues long. Trimming cost V 3 bases and J 3 bases, with 12 bases left between them. CDR3 DNA: TGTGCCAGCAGCGCACCTGGCAGGGACTATGGCTACACCTTC. Amino acids: CASSAPGRDYGYTF.

This clonotype has at least ten counts. Written as DNA, the CDR3 is TGTGCCAGCATAGCAGGGCCGAACACTGAAGCTTTCTTT. This translates into CASIAGPNTEAFF. The chain is built from TRBV12-3 or TRBV12-4 and TRBJ1-1; D might be TRBD1 (5 bases). The CDR3 spans 13 residues. Trimming pared 7 bases from V and 1 base from J, leaving 10 bases between.

Many counts were recorded for this clonotype. The rearrangement links TRBV6-1 to TRBJ2-7; no definite D call. In germline, CDR1 is MNHNS, CDR2 SASEGT. This CDR3 has 15 amino acids. Trimming took 1 base from V and 3 from J, leaving 13 bases between them. CDR3 bases: TGTGCCAGCAGTGAAGTAGGTGGGGTCCTCTACGAGCAGTACTTC. Translating gives CASSEVGGVLYEQYF.

This clonotype was counted ten times or more. This chain joins TRBV7-3 and TRBJ2-7; 9 positions agree with TRBD2. The CDR3 loop spans 14 amino acids. CDR1 and CDR2 (germline): SGHTA, FQGTGA. V lost 1 base to trimming and J lost 6 bases; unmatched junction nucleotides: 4. This CDR3 reads CASSLSGRVGEQYF. The DNA of the CDR3 is TGTGCCAGCAGCTTAAGCGGGAGGGTAGGCGAGCAGTACTTC. Full variable domain (rest looked up from reference TRBV7-3 and TRBJ2-7): GAGVSQTPSNKVTEKGKYVELRCDPISGHTALYWYRQSLGQGPEFLIYFQGTGAADDSGLPNDRFFAVRPEGSVSTLKIQRTERGDSAVYLCASSLSGRVGEQYFGPGTRLTVT.

This chain connects TRBV7-3 to TRBJ2-2, with TRBD2 matching 13 bases. The CDR3 loop spans 17 amino acids. Per germline, CDR1 SGHTA and CDR2 FQGTGA. Germline trimming cut 4 bases from V and 7 bases from J; bases unmatched to any gene: 9. The DNA for the CDR3 is TGTGCCAGCAGCTCCTGGACTAGCGGGGGCTTGGGCGGGGAGCTGTTTTTT. Translated: CASSSWTSGGLGGELFF. Combining the CDR3 with reference TRBV7-3 and TRBJ2-2 gives the whole variable domain GAGVSQTPSNKVTEKGKYVELRCDPISGHTALYWYRQSLGQGPEFLIYFQGTGAADDSGLPNDRFFAVRPEGSVSTLKIQRTERGDSAVYLCASSSWTSGGLGGELFFGEGSRLTVL.

The chain links TRBV7-8 to TRBJ1-2, with 9 bases fitting TRBD1. The V gene end was trimmed by 2 bases and the J gene end by 3 bases; junction bases not matched to a gene: 13. CDR1 is SGHVS, CDR2 FQNEAQ, per germline. The CDR3 totals 18 residues. The DNA for the CDR3 is TGTGCCAGCAGCTTAAGGTCTGGCGACAGGGGGGTGGACTATGGCTACACCTTC. Protein: CASSLRSGDRGVDYGYTF.

This chain links TRBV10-2 with TRBJ1-4; a possible D gene is TRBD1 (6 bases). The CDR3 sequence is 17 residues long. Germline CDR1 reads WSHSY; CDR2 reads SAAADI. V shed 3 bases and J shed 0 bases, with 14 bases lying between them. Here the CDR3 DNA reads TGCGCCAGCAGTGATGTTGGGAGGGGGGCAACTAATGAAAAACTGTTTTTT. It is translated as CASSDVGRGATNEKLFF.

Turning to this clonotype: One end of the junction does not line up with germline, which may come from a read error. Written as DNA, the CDR3 is TGTGCCAGCAGTTACTCCTCGAAAGCGGGGGGGCACGAGTTCTTC. This codes for CASSYSSKAGGHEFF. The chain employs TRBV10-3 and TRBJ2-1, with 10 nucleotides matching TRBD2. This CDR3 region has 15 residues. Germline V gene data show CDR1 as ENHRY and CDR2 as SYGVKD.

J is TRBJ2-3 and V is TRBV9, with 9 nucleotides matching TRBD2. The CDR3 has 14 residues. V dropped 3 bases and J dropped 4; count of bases not matched to a gene: 3. Germline values: CDR1 SGDLS, CDR2 YYNGEE. CDR3 loop: CASSEGTSPDTQYF. The CDR3 region has the DNA TGTGCCAGCAGCGAAGGGACTAGCCCAGATACGCAGTATTTT.

The J gene is TRBJ2-7, the V gene TRBV20-1; D is perhaps TRBD2 (7 bases). CDR3 length: 14 amino acids. V lost 1 base, J lost 7 bases, and 17 bases lay in between. CDR1 DFQATT and CDR2 SNEGSKA come from the germline V gene (reference sequence). CDR3 protein: CSARVAGGQGEQYF. The CDR3 nucleotides read TGCAGTGCTAGAGTAGCCGGGGGGCAGGGAGAGCAGTACTTC.

The V gene is TRBV2, the J gene TRBJ2-3; D not certain. The CDR3 runs to 14 residues. Germline lookup yields CDR1 SNHLY and CDR2 FYNNEI. V was trimmed by 3 bases and J by 3 bases, leaving 10 bases between them. The CDR3 reads CASSELAFTDTQYF. The DNA for the CDR3 is TGTGCCAGCAGTGAGTTAGCTTTTACAGATACGCAGTATTTT.

The chain uses TRBV3-1 and TRBJ2-7; 7 bases align to TRBD1. Per germline, CDR1 LGHDT and CDR2 YNNKEL (reference sequence). This CDR3 is built from 14 residues. V was clipped by 5 bases and J by 0 bases; unmatched bases: 4. CDR3 in amino acids: CASSVGQSSYEQYF. The CDR3 DNA is TGTGCCAGCAGCGTGGGACAGAGCTCCTACGAGCAGTACTTC.

The chain couples TRBV6-1 to TRBJ1-1; unclear D gene. V was shortened by 1 base and J by 0 bases, with 12 bases between the two germline ends. The germline CDR1 and CDR2 sequences are MNHNS and SASEGT. CDR3 length: 16 amino acids. In DNA form, the CDR3 reads TGTGCCAGCAGTGAAGTGGTCAGGAGCATGAACACTGAAGCTTTCTTT. This encodes CASSEVVRSMNTEAFF.

As for this clonotype: The junction does not match germline at one end; this may be a read error. The chain joins TRBV9 to TRBJ2-7; D might be TRBD1 or TRBD2, each matching 5 bases. This CDR3 is built from 14 residues. Per germline, CDR1 SGDLS and CDR2 YYNGEE. CDR3 residues: CAGSPGRSTYEQYF. In DNA form, the CDR3 reads TGTGCCGGCAGCCCGGGACGGTCGACCTACGAGCAGTACTTC.

This chain links TRBV19 with TRBJ2-5; D unresolved. This CDR3 is built from 14 residues. The germline gives CDR1 LNHDA, CDR2 SQIVND (reference sequence). With 3 bases removed from V and 5 bases from J, the gap between germline ends came to 13 bases. The CDR3 nucleotides read TGTGCCAGTAGTATGCAGGCGAATCGGGAGACCCAGTACTTC. Protein sequence: CASSMQANRETQYF.

The V and J genes are TRBV10-3 and TRBJ2-2; maybe TRBD1 (5 bases). CDR1 ENHRY and CDR2 SYGVKD come from the germline V gene. V was trimmed by 9 bases and J by 5 bases, leaving 19 bases between them. The CDR3 consists of 15 residues. The DNA for the CDR3 is TGTGCCATGGCAGTCGACCAGGGTGTGACCGGGGAGCTGTTTTTT. It codes for CAMAVDQGVTGELFF.

The gene calls are TRBV7-2 and TRBJ2-7; D is undetermined. This CDR3 comprises 14 residues. Trimming shortened V by 4 bases and J by 6 bases, and 16 bases separated the two germline ends. Germline assignment: CDR1 SGHTA and CDR2 FQGNSA. DNA of the CDR3: TGTGCCAGCAGCTATAGCACGGGTGGGCGCGAGCAGTACTTC. Protein: CASSYSTGGREQYF.

This clonotype was counted ten times or more. V usage is TRBV24-1 and J usage is TRBJ2-7; 10 bases match TRBD2. The CDR3 is 17 amino acids. CDR1 is KGHDR and CDR2 is SFDVKD in the germline V gene. Unmatched junction bases numbered 15, after V lost 4 bases and J lost 7 bases. CDR3 coding DNA: TGTGCCACCAGTGACTTAAGCGGGAGGGCCCGATTGGGTGAGCAGTACTTC. Protein product: CATSDLSGRARLGEQYF.

This clonotype was seen ten or more times. V is TRBV10-1 and J is TRBJ1-4, with D possibly TRBD1 on 5 matching bases. The ends were cut back, 4 bases at V and 3 bases at J, with 12 bases in the middle. The germline CDR1 and CDR2 sequences are WNHNN and SYGVQD (reference sequence). The CDR3 consists of 15 residues. CDR3 DNA: TGCGCCAGCAGTGCTGGGACGGCGGCTAATGAAAAACTGTTTTTT. Residues: CASSAGTAANEKLFF.

This clonotype showed up just a few times. The rearrangement uses TRBV15 and TRBJ1-4, with 9 bases identical to TRBD1. The J segment lost 6 bases and the V segment lost 0 bases, leaving 2 bases of the junction unmatched. Per germline, CDR1 LNHNV and CDR2 YYDKDF (reference sequence). The CDR3 length is 15 residues. The CDR3 DNA reads TGTGCCACCAGCAGAGAACAGGGGGCGCATGAAAAACTGTTTTTT. Translated, it gives CATSREQGAHEKLFF.

The gene calls are TRBV7-2 and TRBJ1-5, with TRBD1 matching 7 bases. This CDR3 spans 13 amino acids. The junction had 10 bases not matched to a gene; V was cut back by 1 base and J by 16 bases. Germline values: CDR1 SGHTA, CDR2 FQGNSA. The CDR3 nucleotides read TGTGCCAGCAGCTTAGTCTGGGACAGTGCCGTTCATTTT. Translating gives CASSLVWDSAVHF. The variable domain in full, completed from reference TRBV7-2 and TRBJ1-5, reads GAGVSQSPSNKVTEKGKDVELRCDPISGHTALYWYRQSLGQGLEFLIYFQGNSAPDKSGLPSDRFSAERTGGSVSTLTIQRTQQEDSAVYLCASSLVWDSAVHFGDGTRLSIL.